Listed below are T cell receptor beta chains from one sample, sequenced in a study of T cells after yellow fever vaccination. TCRdb re-called the 5' RACE reads through MiXCR, storing one row per CDR3 protein. The sample has some 560,000 distinct CDR3 sequences, roughly a sixth seen once. Here the sequenced sample was PBMCs, taken 4 to 6 days after the first yellow fever vaccination. The source of these receptors is a man younger than 30 who received the YFV17D yellow fever vaccine. The CDR3 runs from the conserved cysteine through the conserved F or W. A D gene is named only where the DNA matches it firmly.

J	D	V	CDR3
TRBJ2-1	NA	TRBV24-1	CAITDGSYNEQFF
TRBJ2-2	NA	TRBV6-6	CASSYAGRGELFF
TRBJ1-1	NA	TRBV5-8	CASSFGQGRTEAFF
TRBJ2-5	TRBD2	TRBV7-2	CASSLARGVYETQYF
TRBJ2-6	TRBD1	TRBV20-1	CSADRVEDPGANVLTF
TRBJ2-1	NA	TRBV24-1	CATSDLGGEQFF
TRBJ2-3	NA	TRBV27	CASRGDEDTQYF
TRBJ1-5	TRBD1	TRBV19	CASSLRDRNNQPQHF
TRBJ2-5	NA	TRBV30	CAWRIWPATQETQYF
TRBJ2-3	TRBD2	TRBV5-1	CASSSLPGLAGGTVADTQYF
TRBJ2-3	NA	TRBV6-1	CASRTRGASTDTQYF
TRBJ1-2	NA	TRBV5-1	CASSLVQRADGYTF
TRBJ1-1	TRBD1	TRBV7-9	CASSPRVGTGAFF
TRBJ2-1	NA	TRBV20-1	CSARGGEGMFLEQFF
TRBJ1-3	NA	TRBV7-9	CASSLGDSGNTIYF
TRBJ2-2	NA	TRBV6-2/TRBV6-3	CASIVRGHSNTGELFF
TRBJ2-7	NA	TRBV7-2	CASSPAGGLVVMQYF
TRBJ1-2	NA	TRBV30	CAWSVYSGYTF
TRBJ2-4	NA	TRBV4-1	CASSQGGAVKNIQYF
TRBJ1-5	NA	TRBV7-9	CASTLGGYNQPQHF
TRBJ2-1	TRBD1	TRBV7-2	CASSRWERGLWEQFF
TRBJ1-2	NA	TRBV5-5	CASSADWNYGYTF
TRBJ2-5	NA	TRBV20-1	CSARLTNYETQYF
TRBJ2-2	NA	TRBV10-3	CAISQTANTGELFF
TRBJ2-2	TRBD1	TRBV18	CASSQTGTGVTGELFF
TRBJ2-1	TRBD1	TRBV12-3/TRBV12-4	CASSFRQGKLDEQFF
TRBJ1-6	TRBD1	TRBV6-1	CASRWTGGDSPLHF
TRBJ1-6	NA	TRBV7-8	CASSTSRAANSPLHF
TRBJ2-1	TRBD2	TRBV12-3/TRBV12-4	CASSYTRELDNEQFF
TRBJ2-3	TRBD2	TRBV5-1	CATSGGGPDTQYF
TRBJ1-6	NA	TRBV6-1	CAGTSSASSPLHF
TRBJ2-7	NA	TRBV3-1	CASSPPGNSYEQYF
TRBJ2-3	NA	TRBV9	CASSPSWLGGITDTQYF
TRBJ1-6	NA	TRBV5-4	CASNPVEGSPLHF
TRBJ2-5	NA	TRBV5-6	CASSLFTGGRETQYF
TRBJ2-4	TRBD1	TRBV4-1	CASSQDLGRGLDVGAKNIQYF
TRBJ2-3	NA	TRBV6-1	CASSPRTVPGYTQYF
TRBJ1-5	NA	TRBV28	CASSLIEGSQPQHF
TRBJ2-1	TRBD2	TRBV16	CASTPAGSSYNEQFF
TRBJ1-2	TRBD1	TRBV12-3/TRBV12-4	CASSLGGTGDF
TRBJ1-6	NA	TRBV6-5	CASSYRLGLGSPLHF